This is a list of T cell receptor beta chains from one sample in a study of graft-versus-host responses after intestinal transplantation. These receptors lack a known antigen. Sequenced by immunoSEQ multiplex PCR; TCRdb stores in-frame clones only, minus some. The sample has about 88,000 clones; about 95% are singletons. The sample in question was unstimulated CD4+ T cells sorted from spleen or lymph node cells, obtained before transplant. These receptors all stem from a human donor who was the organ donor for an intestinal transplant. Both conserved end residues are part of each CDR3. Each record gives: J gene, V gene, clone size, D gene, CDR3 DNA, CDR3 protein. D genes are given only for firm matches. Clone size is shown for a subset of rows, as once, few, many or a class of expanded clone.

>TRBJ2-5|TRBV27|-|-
TGTGCCAGCAGTAGCAAACCGGACGGCAGGTTCGTTGTTACCCAGTACTTC
CASSSKPDGRFVVTQYF
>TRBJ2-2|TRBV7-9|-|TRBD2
TGTGCCAGCAGCGCCGGACTAGCGAACACCGGGGAGCTGTTTTTT
CASSAGLANTGELFF
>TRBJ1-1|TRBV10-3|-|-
TGTGCCATCAGTGTGCACAACACTGAAGCTTTCTTT
CAISVHNTEAFF
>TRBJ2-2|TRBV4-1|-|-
TGCGCCAGCAGCCACCGTACAGGGCCGAACACCGGGGAGCTGTTTTTT
CASSHRTGPNTGELFF
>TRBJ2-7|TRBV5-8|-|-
TGTGCCAGCACCTTATGGGGATTACAATACGAGCAGTACTTC
CASTLWGLQYEQYF
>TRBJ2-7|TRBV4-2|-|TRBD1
TGTGCCAGCAGCCAAGAGGACGACAGGGCGATCTACGAGCAGTACTTC
CASSQEDDRAIYEQYF
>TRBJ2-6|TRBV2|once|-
TGTGCCAGCACACGGGTCTTCTCTGGGGCCAACGTCCTGACTTTC
CASTRVFSGANVLTF
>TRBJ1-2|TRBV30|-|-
TGTGCCTGGAGCTATGAATCCTATGGCTACACCTTC
CAWSYESYGYTF
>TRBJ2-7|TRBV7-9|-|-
TGTGCCAGCATGGGTAGGGGGGAAACCTACGAGCAGTACTTC
CASMGRGETYEQYF
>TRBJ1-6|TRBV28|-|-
TGTGCCAGCAGTTTATCCTCCCCCGGATCACCCCTCCACTTT
CASSLSSPGSPLHF
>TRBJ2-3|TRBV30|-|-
TGTGCCTGGGCCCGGGGGTATTTTCACTATTTT
CAWARGYFHYF
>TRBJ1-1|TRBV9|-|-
TGTGCCAGCAGCGTAGAGGGCAGCTCATACACTGAAGCTTTCTTT
CASSVEGSSYTEAFF
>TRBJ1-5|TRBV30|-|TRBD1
TGTGCCTGGATTCCAAAGGGGACAGATAATCAGCCCCAGCATTTT
CAWIPKGTDNQPQHF
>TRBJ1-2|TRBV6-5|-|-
TGTGCCAGCAGTGCACTATCAGGTGACTATGGCTACACCTTC
CASSALSGDYGYTF
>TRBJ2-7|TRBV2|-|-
TGTGCCAGCAGTGAAGAAACCTCAGGCTCCTACGAGCAGTACTTC
CASSEETSGSYEQYF
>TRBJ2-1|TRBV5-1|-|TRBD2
TGCGCCAGCAGGCTCAACATTGGCGGGGGGATGAATGAGCAGTTCTTC
CASRLNIGGGMNEQFF
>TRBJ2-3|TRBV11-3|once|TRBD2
TGTGCCAGCAGCCCCCACTTGGCGGGGGTCGCAGATACGCAGTATTTT
CASSPHLAGVADTQYF
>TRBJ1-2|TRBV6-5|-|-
TGTGCCAGCAGTTACTCGGGGGACGGGAACTATGGCTACACCTTC
CASSYSGDGNYGYTF
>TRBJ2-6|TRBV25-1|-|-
TGTGCCAGCAGTGAAAAGCTCGGGAACTCTGGGGCCAACGTCCTGACTTTC
CASSEKLGNSGANVLTF
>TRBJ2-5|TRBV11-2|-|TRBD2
TGTGCCAGCAGCTTATCTCGCGGGGGGGCACCGGAGACCCAGTACTTC
CASSLSRGGAPETQYF
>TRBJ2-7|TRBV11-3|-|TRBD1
TGTGCCAGCAGCGCGAGACAGGGGGCTTTCAACGAGCAGTACTTC
CASSARQGAFNEQYF
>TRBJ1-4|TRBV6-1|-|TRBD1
TGTGCCAGCAGTTTGACAGGGGCAACTAATGAAAAACTGTTTTTT
CASSLTGATNEKLFF
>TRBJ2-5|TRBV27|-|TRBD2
TGTGCCAGCAGTTTACGCCGGGGGGGCGAGGAGACCCAGTACTTC
CASSLRRGGEETQYF
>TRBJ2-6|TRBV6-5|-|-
TGTGCCAGCAGAGTTACCTCTGGGGCCAACGTCCTGACTTTC
CASRVTSGANVLTF
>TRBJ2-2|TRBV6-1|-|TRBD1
TGTGCCAGCAGTCCCCGACAGGGAATCGCCGGGGAGCTGTTTTTT
CASSPRQGIAGELFF
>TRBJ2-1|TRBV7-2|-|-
TGTGCCAGCAGCCCAGTGATGGGCGTAGCGTCATATGAGCAGTTCTTC
CASSPVMGVASYEQFF
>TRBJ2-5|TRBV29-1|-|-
TGCAGCGCCCCGGAGCCAGGACCGTACCAAGAGACCCAGTACTTC
CSAPEPGPYQETQYF
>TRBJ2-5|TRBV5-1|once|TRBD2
TGCGCCAGCAGCGGGGGACTAGCGGGTCAAGAGACCCAGTACTTC
CASSGGLAGQETQYF
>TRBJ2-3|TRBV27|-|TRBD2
TGTGCCAGCAGTTGGCGGGGGGGCATGTTGGGCACAGATACGCAGTATTTT
CASSWRGGMLGTDTQYF
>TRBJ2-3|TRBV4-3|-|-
TGCGCCAGCAGCCAAGAGGGTGTGAGGACAGATACGCAGTATTTT
CASSQEGVRTDTQYF